These 10 T cell receptor beta chains share one sample of origin, sequenced in a study of identical twins. TCRdb called the 5' RACE reads again in MiXCR, with one record for every CDR3 protein. There are approximately 690,000 distinct CDR3 sequences in the sample; 6% to 6.5% occur only once, and 1.5% to 2% lies in the top ten. The sequenced sample consisted of naive T cells sorted from blood. The receptors stem from a man between 18 and 35 years old in good health.

The chain couples TRBV11-3 to TRBJ2-2; D unclear. CDR1 is SGHNT and CDR2 is YENEEA in the germline V gene. CDR3 length equals 16 residues. V was pared by 4 bases and J by 4 bases, with 16 bases between. The CDR3 coding sequence is TGTGCCAGCAGCTCCGGATTTTCGGGTGCCACCGGGGAGCTGTTTTTT. Its translation: CASSSGFSGATGELFF. The variable domain in full, with the rest retrieved from reference TRBV11-3 and TRBJ2-2, is EAGVVQSPRYKIIEKKQPVAFWCNPISGHNTLYWYLQNLGQGPELLIRYENEEAVDDSQLPKDRFSAERLKGVDSTLKIQPAELGDSAVYLCASSSGFSGATGELFFGEGSRLTVL.

CDR3 in amino acids: CASSPARGLEADTQYF. The CDR3 nucleotides are TGTGCCAGCAGCCCCGCCCGGGGATTAGAGGCAGATACGCAGTATTTT. The chain combines TRBV7-9 with TRBJ2-3; tentatively, D is TRBD2 (5 bases). Trimming took off 5 bases at V and 4 bases at J, with 19 bases between the two ends. CDR3 length: 16 amino acids. Germline CDR1 reads SEHNR; CDR2 reads FQNEAQ (reference sequence).

This clonotype came up many times. This chain joins TRBV29-1 and TRBJ1-1; possibly TRBD1 for D (6 bases). The germline V and J ends were trimmed by 2 bases and 7 bases, with 11 bases remaining between them. This CDR3 has 12 residues. Germline V lookup: CDR1 SQVTM, CDR2 ANQGSEA. The CDR3: CSVERGTLEAFF. In DNA, the CDR3 is TGCAGCGTTGAAAGGGGGACACTTGAAGCTTTCTTT.

This chain connects TRBV29-1 to TRBJ2-5; D is ambiguous. Germline V lookup: CDR1 SQVTM, CDR2 ANQGSEA. V shed 4 bases and J shed 2 bases, with 17 bases lying between them. CDR3 length: 15 amino acids. CDR3 protein: CSVGGAAPVQETQYF. The CDR3, as DNA: TGCAGCGTTGGAGGAGCCGCCCCGGTTCAAGAGACCCAGTACTTC.

This clonotype was counted a few times. The chain links TRBV20-1 to TRBJ1-2; D might be TRBD1 (5 bases). The ends were cut back, 0 bases at V and 2 bases at J, with 7 bases in the middle. This CDR3 comprises 13 residues. Germline CDR1 DFQATT, CDR2 SNEGSKA (reference sequence). CDR3 in amino acids: CSARDSGNYGYTF. In nucleotides, the CDR3 is TGCAGTGCTAGAGATTCAGGGAACTATGGCTACACCTTC.

The table lists this clonotype with a few counts. CDR3 sequence (DNA): TGCGCCAGCAGCCAACGATACAGGGTCTCTGGGGCCAACGTCCTGACTTTC. Encoded protein: CASSQRYRVSGANVLTF. The rearrangement links TRBV4-1 to TRBJ2-6, with D possibly matching TRBD1 (6 bases). The CDR3 has 17 residues. V was trimmed by 2 bases and J by 0 bases, leaving 11 bases between them. CDR1 and CDR2 from the germline V gene are MGHRA and YSYEKL.

This clonotype came up many times. The chain employs TRBV25-1 and TRBJ1-3; unclear D gene. The V end lost 2 bases, the J end lost 1 base, and 6 bases lay between the germline ends. The germline gives CDR1 MGHDK, CDR2 SYGVNS. This CDR3 is 14 amino acids long. CDR3 in DNA: TGTGCCAGCAGTGAAAGCGGTTCTGGAAACACCATATATTTT. This codes for CASSESGSGNTIYF.

This clonotype was counted many times. The rearrangement uses TRBV28 and TRBJ2-7; TRBD2 agrees at 12 bases. CDR3 length: 15 amino acids. V shed 6 bases, J shed 4 bases, and the junction held 7 bases outside the gene matches. From germline, CDR1 is MDHEN and CDR2 SYDVKM. The CDR3 region is CASRLGLAGLYEQYF. The CDR3 DNA is TGTGCCAGCAGACTAGGACTAGCGGGATTGTACGAGCAGTACTTC.

This clonotype was seen only once. The rearrangement uses TRBV4-3 and TRBJ2-1; either TRBD1 or TRBD2 may supply D (6 bases each). V was cut by 5 bases and J by 8 bases, with 25 bases left in between. Germline V gene sequence: CDR1 LGHNA, CDR2 YSLEER. The CDR3 has 17 residues. CDR3 sequence reads: CASSFTGLVAGIDEQFF. As DNA, the CDR3 is TGCGCCAGCAGCTTCACAGGGCTGGTCGCGGGGATCGATGAGCAGTTCTTC.

A word on this clonotype: Lacking the conserved final phenylalanine or tryptophan, this CDR3 likely reflects a read error. The chain is built from TRBV27 and TRBJ2-1; 7 nucleotides line up with TRBD1. Germline CDR1 MNHEY, CDR2 SMNVEV (reference sequence). The CDR3 spans 15 residues. The ends lost 7 bases at V and 5 bases at J; junction bases unmatched: 11. CDR3 amino acids: CASTKTGTANNEQFC. The CDR3 coding sequence is TGTGCCAGCACCAAAACCGGGACAGCCAACAATGAGCAGTTCTGC.